This record concerns one TCR beta chain sequence. Its antigen is not known. Looked up from germline, CDR1 is SGHNT and CDR2 is YYREEE (reference sequence). CDR3 length: 16 residues. V dropped 3 bases and J dropped 4; count of bases not matched to a gene: 10. The PCR was carried out with 60 Vbeta primers and 13 Jbeta primers. Profiling relied on immunoSEQ multiplex PCR, and the TCRdb table lists in-frame clones only, not all of them. The table records over 150,000 clones, roughly 80% of them present only once. The record originates from a study of cytomegalovirus exposure and HLA in healthy donors. Notes on the study in general: For cytomegalovirus status, the classifier reportedly gave diagnoses with high specificity and sensitivity. Compared with the roughly 700-donor mean, an Asian-associated ancestry cluster reportedly had fewer N-insertions, according to a later analysis.

Sequencing was performed on PBMCs. This sequence originates from a man aged 25 to 45 in good health and CMV-seropositive. The J gene is TRBJ1-2, the V gene TRBV5-4; 9 bases map to TRBD1. CDR3 sequence reads: CASSSEQGATLYGYTF. The CDR3 DNA sequence: TGTGCCAGCAGCTCGGAACAGGGGGCTACCCTCTATGGCTACACCTTC. Combining the CDR3 with reference TRBV5-4 and TRBJ1-2 gives the whole variable domain ETGVTQSPTHLIKTRGQQVTLRCSSQSGHNTVSWYQQALGQGPQFIFQYYREEENGRGNFPPRFSGLQFPNYSSELNVNALELDDSALYLCASSSEQGATLYGYTFGSGTRLTVV.